This T cell receptor (beta chain) was identified in a study of patients and donors after allogeneic stem cell transplantation (TCRdb year 2020). Libraries were made using RT-PCR. Sequenced on a NextSeq 550. Through fastp at Q25 and MiXCR, TCRdb rebuilt clones from the public reads, retaining in-frame beta chains. Rows are unified per CDR3 protein, each entry keeping the most common DNA and genes. Recorded for this sample are roughly 940,000 distinct CDR3 sequences; around 17% of them occurred a single time. 5.5% to 6.5% of the sample is held by the ten biggest clonotypes. Comments on this clonotype: This clone's antigen is unknown. Base qualities are not recorded, but no much larger clone differs from it by a single base.

The receptor was isolated from a human donor who was either an allogeneic HSCT recipient or a stem cell or donor lymphocyte infusion donor (not recorded which). It is not recorded whose cells these are; they may come from a transplant donor. Sequenced input: blood, either unsorted or a sorted T cell fraction (not recorded which).

The DNA sequence reads TGTGCCAGCAGCCAGCGGACAGGGACACCCTACGAGCAGTACTTC. It is translated as CASSQRTGTPYEQYF. The chain employs TRBV7-2 and TRBJ2-7; 8 of the junction bases match TRBD1. The germline V gene sets CDR1 to SGHTA and CDR2 to FQGNSA. Measured from the cysteine to the phenylalanine, the CDR3 is 15 residues long. This entry keeps only the CDR3 DNA: 45 bases, framed from base 1. The germline V and J ends show losses of 5 bases and 2 bases respectively, and no gene match explains 8 bases of the junction. Joined to the reference TRBV7-2 and TRBJ2-7 proteins, this CDR3 gives the full variable domain: GAGVSQSPSNKVTEKGKDVELRCDPISGHTALYWYRQSLGQGLEFLIYFQGNSAPDKSGLPSDRFSAERTGGSVSTLTIQRTQQEDSAVYLCASSQRTGTPYEQYFGPGTRLTVT.